Listed below are T cell receptor beta chains from one sample, sequenced in a study of STAT5B mutations in CD4+ large granular lymphocyte leukemia. Profiling relied on immunoSEQ multiplex PCR, and the TCRdb table lists in-frame clones only, not all of them. The sample records 30,000 to 40,000 clones, approximately 69% being singletons. Sequenced input: CD4+ T cells from blood buffy coats. The source is a human donor in good health. Each CDR3 is given with its conserved first and last residue. Fields, in order: V gene, D gene, J gene, CDR3 protein, CDR3 DNA. The D gene is left open where the match is weak.

v_gene: TRBV4-1; d_gene: .; j_gene: TRBJ1-5; CDR3aa: CASSHLGGFDPQHF; CDR3nt: TGCGCCAGCAGCCACTTGGGGGGCTTCGACCCCCAGCATTTT
v_gene: TRBV5-4; d_gene: .; j_gene: TRBJ2-1; CDR3aa: CASSFGNSNEQFF; CDR3nt: TGTGCCAGCAGCTTTGGGAACAGCAATGAGCAGTTCTTC
v_gene: TRBV10-3; d_gene: .; j_gene: TRBJ2-1; CDR3aa: CAISEEGQAYNEQFF; CDR3nt: TGTGCCATCAGTGAAGAAGGGCAGGCCTACAATGAGCAGTTCTTC
v_gene: TRBV19; d_gene: .; j_gene: TRBJ1-3; CDR3aa: CASLEQGWNTIYF; CDR3nt: TGTGCCAGCCTGGAGCAGGGATGGAACACCATATATTTT
v_gene: TRBV4-2; d_gene: .; j_gene: TRBJ1-2; CDR3aa: CASSQDSGNGYTF; CDR3nt: TGTGCCAGCAGCCAAGATTCAGGGAATGGCTACACCTTC
v_gene: TRBV7-7; d_gene: TRBD1; j_gene: TRBJ2-7; CDR3aa: CASSSPTTGKPYEQYF; CDR3nt: TGTGCCAGCAGCTCCCCGACGACAGGGAAGCCATACGAGCAGTACTTC
v_gene: TRBV4-3; d_gene: TRBD2; j_gene: TRBJ2-3; CDR3aa: CASSRGGASDTQYF; CDR3nt: TGCGCCAGCAGCCGCGGGGGGGCGTCAGATACGCAGTATTTT
v_gene: TRBV19; d_gene: .; j_gene: TRBJ2-6; CDR3aa: CASSSGRQDSGANVLTF; CDR3nt: TGTGCCAGTAGTAGTGGGCGTCAAGACTCTGGGGCCAACGTCCTGACTTTC
v_gene: TRBV5-6; d_gene: .; j_gene: TRBJ2-5; CDR3aa: CASSLEGQRTQYF; CDR3nt: TGTGCCAGCAGCTTGGAAGGACAGAGAACCCAGTACTTC
v_gene: TRBV9; d_gene: .; j_gene: TRBJ2-3; CDR3aa: CASSDTDTQYF; CDR3nt: TGTGCCAGCAGCGACACAGATACGCAGTATTTT
v_gene: TRBV7-8; d_gene: .; j_gene: TRBJ1-4; CDR3aa: CASSRGGRSTNEKLFF; CDR3nt: TGTGCCAGCAGCCGAGGCGGACGGTCAACTAATGAAAAACTGTTTTTT
v_gene: TRBV11-2; d_gene: TRBD1; j_gene: TRBJ1-1; CDR3aa: CASSARTGGGTEAFF; CDR3nt: TGTGCCAGCAGCGCCCGGACAGGGGGCGGCACTGAAGCTTTCTTT
v_gene: TRBV15; d_gene: TRBD1; j_gene: TRBJ1-4; CDR3aa: CATSREGQVTMFF; CDR3nt: TGTGCCACCAGCAGGGAGGGACAGGTTACGATGTTTTTT
v_gene: TRBV10-2; d_gene: TRBD1; j_gene: TRBJ1-2; CDR3aa: CASAGQGIFGYTF; CDR3nt: TGCGCCAGCGCCGGACAGGGGATTTTTGGCTACACCTTC